This TCR beta chain emerged from a study of OX40 agonist ivuxolimab in advanced cancers. Study-wide background: Participants averaged 60 years of age (range roughly 23 to 79) and were 82.7% male.

Here immunoSEQ multiplex PCR was the method, and the copy in TCRdb shows in-frame clones only, minus some. The sample consists of about 36,000 clones, about 87% of them appearing once. The germline gives CDR1 SGHRS, CDR2 YFSETQ. V dropped 5 bases and J dropped 8; count of bases not matched to a gene: 13. This CDR3 has 17 residues. The J gene is TRBJ2-2, the V gene TRBV5-1; 12 bases align to TRBD1. Material: CD4+ or CD8+ T cells sorted from blood, obtained in a trial of the OX40 agonist ivuxolimab. The clonotype originates from an adult with an advanced solid tumor such as melanoma, head and neck, liver or kidney cancer. Here the CDR3 DNA reads TGCGCCAGCAGACCCAGCTCCGGGACAGGGGGCCTGGGGGAGCTGTTTTTT. As protein: CASRPSSGTGGLGELFF.